This T cell receptor (beta chain) was sequenced for a study of neoadjuvant anti-PD-1 for oral cavity cancer. Repertoires were generated with immunoSEQ multiplex PCR, while TCRdb's copy carries only in-frame clones and drops some. The table has about 81,000 clones, approximately 84% seen once. Per germline, CDR1 SGDLS and CDR2 YYNGEE. The CDR3 extends over 16 amino acids. V was pared by 0 bases and J by 4 bases, with 1 base of the junction left unmatched. J is TRBJ2-3 and V is TRBV9; 14 nucleotides line up with TRBD2. The source material was PBMCs, sampled before nivolumab (anti-PD-1) treatment. The origin of this receptor is a person between 40 and 85 years old with oral cavity squamous cell carcinoma. CDR3 sequence reads: CASSVAGLAGADTQYF. The CDR3 DNA sequence: TGTGCCAGCAGCGTAGCGGGACTAGCGGGGGCAGATACGCAGTATTTT.